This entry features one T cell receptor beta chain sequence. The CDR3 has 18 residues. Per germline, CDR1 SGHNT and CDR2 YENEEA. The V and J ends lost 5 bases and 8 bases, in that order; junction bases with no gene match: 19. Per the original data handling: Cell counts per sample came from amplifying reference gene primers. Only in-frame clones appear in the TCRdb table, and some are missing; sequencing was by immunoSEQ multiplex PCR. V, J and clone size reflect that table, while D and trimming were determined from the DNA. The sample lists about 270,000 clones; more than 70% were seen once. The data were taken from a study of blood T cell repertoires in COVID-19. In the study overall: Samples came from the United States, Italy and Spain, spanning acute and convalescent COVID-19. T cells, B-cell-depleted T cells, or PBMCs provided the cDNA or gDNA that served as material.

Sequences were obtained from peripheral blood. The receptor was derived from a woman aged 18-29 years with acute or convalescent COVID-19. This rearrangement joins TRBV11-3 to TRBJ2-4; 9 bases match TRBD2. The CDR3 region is CASSPGRSAGGGGDIQYF. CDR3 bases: TGTGCCAGCAGCCCTGGGAGATCTGCGGGAGGGGGAGGAGACATTCAGTACTTC.